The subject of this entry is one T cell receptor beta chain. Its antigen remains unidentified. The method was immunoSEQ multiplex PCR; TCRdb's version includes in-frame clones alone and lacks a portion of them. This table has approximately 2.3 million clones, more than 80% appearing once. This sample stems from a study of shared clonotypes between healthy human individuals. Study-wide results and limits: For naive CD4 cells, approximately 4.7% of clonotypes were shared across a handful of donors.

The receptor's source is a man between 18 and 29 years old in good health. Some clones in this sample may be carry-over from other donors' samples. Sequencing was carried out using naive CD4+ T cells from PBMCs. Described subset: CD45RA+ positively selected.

The CDR3: CASSGATGTYGANYGYTF. The DNA for the CDR3 is TGTGCCAGCAGCGGCGCCACCGGGACGTACGGAGCCAACTATGGCTACACCTTC. This rearrangement joins TRBV7-8 to TRBJ1-2; D might be TRBD1 (5 bases). The CDR3 extends over 18 amino acids. Between the trimmed V and J ends, which lost 5 bases and 2 bases, there was a span of 24 bases. Germline-derived CDR1 and CDR2 are SGHVS and FQNEAQ.